The clone carrying this TCR beta chain is medium-sized (0.01 to 0.1%) within its sample. Its antigen is undetermined. This record comes from a study of liver allograft versus peripheral blood T cells. About the study: Intrahepatic T cell receptor repertoires from transplanted livers were compared against repertoires in recipients' peripheral blood. General study results and limits: Reportedly, liver allograft T cell receptor repertoires differed from peripheral blood ones.

TCRdb processed the reads anew with MiXCR; each CDR3 protein has one entry. The profile shows roughly 10,000 distinct CDR3 sequences, 15% to 20% of them singletons. V shed 0 bases and J shed 3 bases, with 9 bases lying between them. The CDR3 has 15 amino acids. In germline, CDR1 is LNHDA, CDR2 SQIVND (reference sequence). This sequence was found in a human patient who had a liver transplant. Some T cells may be the graft donor's. This sequence joins TRBV19 and TRBJ1-5, with D uncertain. The CDR3 protein is CASSIDWRDNQPQHF. CDR3 sequence (DNA): TGTGCCAGTAGTATAGATTGGAGAGACAATCAGCCCCAGCATTTT.